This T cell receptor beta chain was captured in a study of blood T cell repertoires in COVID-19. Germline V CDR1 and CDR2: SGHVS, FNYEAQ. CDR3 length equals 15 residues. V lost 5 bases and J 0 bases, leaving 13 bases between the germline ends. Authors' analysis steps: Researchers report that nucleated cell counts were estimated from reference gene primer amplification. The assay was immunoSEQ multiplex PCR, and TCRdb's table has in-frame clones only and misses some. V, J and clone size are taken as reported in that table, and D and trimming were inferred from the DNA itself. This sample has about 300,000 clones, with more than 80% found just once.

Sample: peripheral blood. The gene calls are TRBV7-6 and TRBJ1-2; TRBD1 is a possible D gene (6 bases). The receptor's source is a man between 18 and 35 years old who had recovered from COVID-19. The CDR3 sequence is CASSPQTGSNYGYTF. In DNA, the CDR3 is TGTGCCAGCAGCCCGCAGACAGGATCTAACTATGGCTACACCTTC.